This entry concerns a single TCR beta chain. This specimen belongs to a study of human T cells and chemical hapten exposure. The wider study: The study traced per-sample TCR yield variation mainly to small differences in pooled library volumes.

Time point of the sample: pre-sensitization, week 0. Treatment meaning: therapeutic diphenylcyclopropenone sensitization with weekly scalp DPC. TCRdb itself ran the RACE reads through MiXCR, one entry per CDR3 protein. The sample records 200,000 to 300,000 distinct CDR3 sequences, about 9% being singletons. CDR3 length: 11 amino acids. Trimming left V 6 bases short and J 5 bases short, with 5 bases between. The germline V gene has CDR1 MNHEY and CDR2 SMNVEV (reference sequence). The sequence was collected from a woman aged 35 to 49 with alopecia areata. Some clones in this sample may be carry-over from other donors' samples. The input for sequencing was whole blood, taken in connection with sensitization to the hapten diphenylcyclopropenone (DPC). The chain has TRBV27 and TRBJ2-1; D is unclear. CDR3 sequence reads: CASRRNNEQFF. Written as DNA, the CDR3 is TGTGCCAGCAGGCGAAACAATGAGCAGTTCTTC.